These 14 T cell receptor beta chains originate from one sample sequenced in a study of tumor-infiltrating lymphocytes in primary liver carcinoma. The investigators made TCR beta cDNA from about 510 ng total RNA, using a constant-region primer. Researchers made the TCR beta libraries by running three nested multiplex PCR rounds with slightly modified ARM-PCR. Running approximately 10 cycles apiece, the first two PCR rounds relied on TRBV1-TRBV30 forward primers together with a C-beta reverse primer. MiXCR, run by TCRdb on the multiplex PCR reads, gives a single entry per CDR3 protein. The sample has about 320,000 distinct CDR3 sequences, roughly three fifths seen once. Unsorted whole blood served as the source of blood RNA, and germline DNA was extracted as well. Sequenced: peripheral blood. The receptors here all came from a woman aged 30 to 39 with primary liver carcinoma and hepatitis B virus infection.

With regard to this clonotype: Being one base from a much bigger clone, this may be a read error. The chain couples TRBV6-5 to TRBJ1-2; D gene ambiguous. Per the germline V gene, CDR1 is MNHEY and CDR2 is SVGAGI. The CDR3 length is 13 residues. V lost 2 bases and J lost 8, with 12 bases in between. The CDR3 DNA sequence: TGTGCCAGCAGTTACCGGATAGGGATCGGCTACACCTTC. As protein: CASSYRIGIGYTF.

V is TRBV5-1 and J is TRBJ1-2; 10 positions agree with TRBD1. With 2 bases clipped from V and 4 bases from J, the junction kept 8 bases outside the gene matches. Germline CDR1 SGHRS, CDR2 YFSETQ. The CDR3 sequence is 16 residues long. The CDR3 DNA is TGCGCCAGCAGCTTCAGCCCGGACAGGGGGGGCTATGGCTACACCTTC. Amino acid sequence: CASSFSPDRGGYGYTF.

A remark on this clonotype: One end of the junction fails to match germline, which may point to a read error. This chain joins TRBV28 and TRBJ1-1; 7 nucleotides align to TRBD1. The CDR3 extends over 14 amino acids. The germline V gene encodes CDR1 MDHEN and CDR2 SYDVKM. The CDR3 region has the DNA TGTGCCAGCAGTTTGGGCAGGGGGAACACTGGAGCTTTCTTT. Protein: CASSLGRGNTGAFF.

Here the CDR3 reads CASSYKGALSGANVLTF. The CDR3 DNA is TGTGCCAGCAGTTACAAGGGAGCGTTATCTGGGGCCAACGTCCTGACTTTC. The chain couples TRBV6-5 to TRBJ2-6; possibly TRBD2 for D (5 bases). The CDR3 runs to 17 residues. V was clipped by 2 bases and J by 1 base, with 12 bases between them. Germline CDR1 is MNHEY and CDR2 is SVGAGI.

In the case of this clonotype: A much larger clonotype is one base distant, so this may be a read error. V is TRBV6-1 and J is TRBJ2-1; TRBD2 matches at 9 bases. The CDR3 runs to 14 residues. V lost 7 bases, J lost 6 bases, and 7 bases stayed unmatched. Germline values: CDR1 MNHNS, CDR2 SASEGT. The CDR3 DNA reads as TGTGCCAGCATGAGGGATAGCGGGAGCAATGAGCAGTTCTTC. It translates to CASMRDSGSNEQFF.

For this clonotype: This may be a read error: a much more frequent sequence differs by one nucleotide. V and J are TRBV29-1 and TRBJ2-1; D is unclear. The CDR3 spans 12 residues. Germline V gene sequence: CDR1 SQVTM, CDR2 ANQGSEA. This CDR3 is CSIEASANEQFF. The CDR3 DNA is TGCAGCATTGAAGCTTCGGCCAATGAGCAGTTCTTC.

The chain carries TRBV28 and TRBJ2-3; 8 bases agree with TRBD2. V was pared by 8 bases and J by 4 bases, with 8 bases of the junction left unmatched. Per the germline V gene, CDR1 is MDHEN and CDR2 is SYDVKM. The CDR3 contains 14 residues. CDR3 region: CASGEAGDADTQYF. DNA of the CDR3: TGTGCCAGCGGTGAAGCGGGAGATGCAGATACGCAGTATTTT. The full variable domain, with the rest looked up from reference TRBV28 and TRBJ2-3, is DVKVTQSSRYLVKRTGEKVFLECVQDMDHENMFWYRQDPGLGLRLIYFSYDVKMKEKGDIPEGYSVSREKKERFSLILESASTNQTSMYLCASGEAGDADTQYFGPGTRLTVL.

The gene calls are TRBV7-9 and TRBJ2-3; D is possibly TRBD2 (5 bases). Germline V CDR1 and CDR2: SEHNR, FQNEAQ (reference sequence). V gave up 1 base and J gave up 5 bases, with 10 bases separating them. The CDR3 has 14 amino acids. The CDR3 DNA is TGTGCCAGCAGCTTAGGTGGGAGTGGAGATACGCAGTATTTT. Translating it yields CASSLGGSGDTQYF.

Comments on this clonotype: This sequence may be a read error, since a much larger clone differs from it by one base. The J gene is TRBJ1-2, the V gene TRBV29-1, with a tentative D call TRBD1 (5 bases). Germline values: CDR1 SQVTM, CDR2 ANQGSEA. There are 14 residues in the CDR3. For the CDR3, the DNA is TGCAGAGTCCCAGGGACCCTGAAAGGCTATGGCTACACCTTC. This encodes CRVPGTLKGYGYTF.

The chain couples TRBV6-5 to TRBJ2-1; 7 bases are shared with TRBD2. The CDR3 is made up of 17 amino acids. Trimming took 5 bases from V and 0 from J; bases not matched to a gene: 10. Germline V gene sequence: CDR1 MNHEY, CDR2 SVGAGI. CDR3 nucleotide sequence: TGTGCCAGCAGTCCCGCCCGGGGGGTTAGCTCCTACAATGAGCAGTTCTTC. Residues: CASSPARGVSSYNEQFF.

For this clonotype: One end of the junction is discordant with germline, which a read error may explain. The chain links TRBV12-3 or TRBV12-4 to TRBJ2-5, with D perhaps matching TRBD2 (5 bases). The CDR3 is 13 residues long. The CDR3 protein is CSSSFGLGETQYF. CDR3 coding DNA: TGTTCCAGCAGTTTCGGACTGGGAGAGACCCAGTACTTC.

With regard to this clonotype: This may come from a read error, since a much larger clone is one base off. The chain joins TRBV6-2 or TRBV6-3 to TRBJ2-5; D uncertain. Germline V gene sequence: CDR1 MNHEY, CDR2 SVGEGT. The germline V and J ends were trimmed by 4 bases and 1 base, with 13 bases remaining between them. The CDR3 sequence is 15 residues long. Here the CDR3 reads CASSLLARSQETQYF. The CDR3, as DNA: TGTGCCAGCAGTTTACTTGCACGGAGCCAAGAGACCCAGTACTTC.

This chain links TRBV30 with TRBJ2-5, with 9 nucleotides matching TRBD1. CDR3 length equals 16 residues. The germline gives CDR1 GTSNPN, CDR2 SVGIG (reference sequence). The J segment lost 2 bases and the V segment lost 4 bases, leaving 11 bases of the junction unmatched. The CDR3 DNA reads TGTGCCTGGACCGGGAGTGTTGGACAGGGGCAAGAGACCCAGTACTTC. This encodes CAWTGSVGQGQETQYF.

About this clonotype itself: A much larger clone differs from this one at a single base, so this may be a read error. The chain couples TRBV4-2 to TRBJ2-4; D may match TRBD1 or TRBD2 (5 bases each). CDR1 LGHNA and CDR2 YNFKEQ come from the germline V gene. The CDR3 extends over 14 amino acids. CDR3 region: CASSQAGTENNQYF. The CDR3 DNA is TGTGCCAGCAGCCAAGCCGGGACCGAAAACAATCAGTACTTC.